This passage covers 27 T cell receptor beta chains from one sample sequenced in a study of CXCR3-negative and CXCR3-positive naive CD8 T cells (dated by TCRdb to between 2018 and 2021). The sample was run on a NextSeq 550. The Human TCR Profiling Kit (MiLaboratory) was used to prepare UMI-labeled 5' RACE TRB cDNA libraries. After the reads were reprocessed by TCRdb, one entry was made per CDR3 protein sequence, with no DNA. The sample table holds tens of thousands of distinct CDR3 sequences. The top ten clonotypes cover approximately 1.4% of the sample. Sequences were obtained from naive CXCR3- CD8+ T cells from blood. Per the publication, the cell subset or site label means: CD45RO-CCR7+CD27+CD95- naive CD8+ T cells lacking CXCR3 (TNR3-). These receptors all come from a human donor in good health. Some clones in this sample may be carry-over from other donors' samples.

V is TRBV3-1 and J is TRBJ2-7. The CDR3 consists of 14 residues. Germline CDR1 reads LGHDT; CDR2 reads YNNKEL (reference sequence). This CDR3 is CASSQDSKEPEQYF.

The V call is TRBV28, the J call TRBJ1-1; there is no DNA to check the TCRdb D call of TRBD1. This CDR3 has 14 residues. The germline CDR1 and CDR2 sequences are MDHEN and SYDVKM. The chain's CDR3 is CASSPLQGLSEAFF.

This chain connects TRBV7-6 to TRBJ2-1. The CDR3 has 13 amino acids. Germline lookup yields CDR1 SGHVS and CDR2 FNYEAQ. CDR3: CASSPPSYNEQFF.

The chain is built from TRBV5-4 and TRBJ2-1; TCRdb's assignment of TRBD2 cannot be checked, as there is no DNA. The CDR3 totals 15 residues. Germline CDR1 is SGHNT and CDR2 is YYREEE (reference sequence). CDR3: CASSLGTSGYNEQFF.

J is TRBJ2-5 and V is TRBV28. CDR1 and CDR2 from the germline V gene are MDHEN and SYDVKM. The CDR3 runs 14 residues. The CDR3 sequence is CASTITGDQETQYF.

This chain uses TRBV7-9 with TRBJ2-6; there is no DNA to check the TCRdb D call of TRBD1. The CDR3 runs 20 residues. Germline V CDR1 and CDR2: SEHNR, FQNEAQ (reference sequence). This chain's CDR3 is CASSLDVPGPGGTGANVLTF.

J is TRBJ1-6 and V is TRBV5-1. The CDR3 is 17 residues long. Germline lookup yields CDR1 SGHRS and CDR2 YFSETQ. The chain's CDR3 is CASSMEERAGGNSPLHF.

The gene calls are TRBV29-1 and TRBJ2-5; TCRdb names TRBD1, which stays unverified in the absence of DNA. Germline CDR1 is SQVTM and CDR2 is ANQGSEA. CDR3 size: 16 residues. The CDR3 spells CSVEDYTGGIQETQYF.

The gene calls are TRBV29-1 and TRBJ2-7; lacking DNA, the TRBD1 call made by TCRdb goes unchecked. The CDR3 covers 13 residues. Germline V CDR1 and CDR2: SQVTM, ANQGSEA. Here the CDR3 reads CSVLDTSSYEQYF.

The chain joins TRBV7-9 to TRBJ2-1; TCRdb names TRBD1, which stays unverified in the absence of DNA. This CDR3 is 15 amino acids long. Looked up from germline, CDR1 is SEHNR and CDR2 is FQNEAQ (reference sequence). Here the CDR3 reads CASSSRTWPDNEQFF.

This chain connects TRBV4-3 to TRBJ2-2. This CDR3 is built from 14 residues. The germline V gene has CDR1 LGHNA and CDR2 YSLEER. CDR3 sequence reads: CASSQVGVAGELFF.

The rearrangement uses TRBV23-1 and TRBJ2-1. TRBV23-1 is an open reading frame, and its role is uncertain. The CDR3 totals 16 residues. CDR3 protein: CASSQSSGSSYNEQFF.

This chain uses TRBV18 with TRBJ2-5. Germline V gives CDR1 KGHSH, CDR2 LQKENI. The CDR3 totals 14 residues. Here the CDR3 reads CASSPYFAEETQYF. Full variable domain (rest looked up from reference TRBV18 and TRBJ2-5): NAGVMQNPRHLVRRRGQEARLRCSPMKGHSHVYWYRQLPEEGLKFMVYLQKENIIDESGMPKERFSAEFPKEGPSILRIQQVVRGDSAAYFCASSPYFAEETQYFGPGTRLLVL.

The chain employs TRBV29-1 and TRBJ2-5; without DNA, the TCRdb call of TRBD2 cannot be checked. The CDR3 is 14 amino acids. Looked up from germline, CDR1 is SQVTM and CDR2 is ANQGSEA. The CDR3: CSVEVRTNQETQYF.

By frequency, this clonotype registers medium-sized. The gene calls are TRBV20-1 and TRBJ2-1; TCRdb gives TRBD1 as the D gene, but with no DNA this cannot be confirmed. Germline CDR1 and CDR2: DFQATT and SNEGSKA (reference sequence). CDR3 length: 12 amino acids. The CDR3 protein is CSATEGGNEQFF.

The V call is TRBV15, the J call TRBJ2-3; TCRdb proposes TRBD2, but this gene call is untestable without DNA. Germline CDR1 reads LNHNV; CDR2 reads YYDKDF (reference sequence). This CDR3 comprises 14 residues. CDR3 sequence reads: CATSGRAGTDTQYF.

The chain has TRBV4-1 and TRBJ2-7; the TCRdb D gene call, TRBD2, has no DNA to confirm it. The germline V gene encodes CDR1 MGHRA and CDR2 YSYEKL. The CDR3 is 15 residues long. The CDR3 here is CASSQGPGGYSEQYF.

The CDR3 region is CASSLAREQFF. The chain combines TRBV6-6 with TRBJ2-1. The germline CDR1 and CDR2 sequences are MNHNY and SVGAGI (reference sequence). The CDR3 length is 11 residues.

The chain combines TRBV15 with TRBJ2-1; TCRdb outputs TRBD2, but without DNA this stays unchecked. Germline CDR1 is LNHNV and CDR2 is YYDKDF (reference sequence). The CDR3 length is 12 residues. CDR3 residues: CATSRVGGPQFF.

The V gene is TRBV29-1, the J gene TRBJ1-1; with no DNA, the TCRdb D assignment of TRBD1 cannot be verified. CDR1 is SQVTM and CDR2 is ANQGSEA in the germline V gene. The CDR3 extends over 14 amino acids. CDR3 amino acids: CSDGDTLGDTEAFF.

The V and J genes are TRBV6-5 and TRBJ2-1; with no DNA, the TCRdb D assignment of TRBD1 cannot be verified. The CDR3 runs to 15 residues. Per the germline V gene, CDR1 is MNHEY and CDR2 is SVGAGI. The CDR3 loop reads CAARPRQGPSNEQFF.

The rearrangement joins TRBV12-3 or TRBV12-4 to TRBJ2-7; the TRBD1 assignment by TCRdb is unverifiable without DNA. The CDR3 runs 15 residues. The CDR3 here is CASSFRQQSSYEQYF.

The gene calls are TRBV11-1 and TRBJ2-7; there is no DNA to check the TCRdb D call of TRBD1. CDR3 length equals 13 residues. In germline, CDR1 is SGHAT, CDR2 FQDESV (reference sequence). The CDR3 here is CASGQPNSYEQYF.

This rearrangement joins TRBV28 to TRBJ2-1; there is no DNA to check the TCRdb D call of TRBD1. CDR1 and CDR2 (germline): MDHEN, SYDVKM. The CDR3 length is 13 residues. The CDR3 is CASSVAAGNEQFF.

The rearrangement uses TRBV7-3 and TRBJ2-2; TCRdb names TRBD2, which stays unverified in the absence of DNA. This CDR3 comprises 13 residues. CDR1 SGHTA and CDR2 FQGTGA come from the germline V gene. The CDR3 reads CASRSGLAGELFF.

The chain links TRBV27 to TRBJ2-7; lacking DNA, the TRBD1 call made by TCRdb goes unchecked. CDR3 length equals 15 residues. Germline-derived CDR1 and CDR2 are MNHEY and SMNVEV (reference sequence). CDR3 in amino acids: CASSQGTGVAEEQYF.

V usage is TRBV5-6 and J usage is TRBJ2-3; TCRdb reports TRBD2, a call that lacks DNA to check it against. The CDR3 contains 15 residues. The germline CDR1 and CDR2 sequences are SGHDT and YYEEEE. The CDR3 protein is CASSYRLGRTDTQYF.